This TCR beta chain is drawn from a study of blood T cell repertoires in COVID-19. Study background: Sites in the United States, Italy and Spain provided acute and convalescent COVID-19 samples. The cDNA or gDNA used as material had been derived from T cells, B-cell-depleted T cells, or PBMCs.

Germline-derived CDR1 and CDR2 are SGHRS and YFSETQ. Between the trimmed V and J ends, which lost 3 bases and 8 bases, there was a span of 14 bases. The CDR3 loop spans 13 amino acids. Authors' data handling: From reference gene primer amplification, estimates of nucleated cell counts were derived. Only in-frame clones appear in the TCRdb table, and some are missing; sequencing was by immunoSEQ multiplex PCR. That table furnishes V, J and clone size, whereas the DNA furnished D and trimming. The sample carries tens of thousands of clones, over 75% recorded once. The receptor was derived from a woman aged 60-75 years with acute or convalescent COVID-19. The chain carries TRBV5-1 and TRBJ1-1, with D perhaps matching TRBD1 (6 bases). The material sequenced was peripheral blood. This CDR3 reads CASSSHLGTEAFF. The DNA of the CDR3 is TGCGCCAGCAGCTCCCACCTGGGGACAGAAGCTTTCTTT.